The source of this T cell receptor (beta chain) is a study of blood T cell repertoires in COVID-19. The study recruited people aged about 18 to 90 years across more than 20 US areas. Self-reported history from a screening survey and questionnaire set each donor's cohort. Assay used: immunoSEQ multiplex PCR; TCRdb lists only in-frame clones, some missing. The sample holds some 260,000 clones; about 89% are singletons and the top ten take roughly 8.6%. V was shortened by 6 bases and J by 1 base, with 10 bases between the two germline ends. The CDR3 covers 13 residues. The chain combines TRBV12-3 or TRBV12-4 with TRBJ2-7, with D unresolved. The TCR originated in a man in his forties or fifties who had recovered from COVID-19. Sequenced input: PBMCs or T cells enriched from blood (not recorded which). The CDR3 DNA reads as TGTGCCAGCAGCCGGGTCGCATCCTACGAGCAGTACTTC. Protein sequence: CASSRVASYEQYF.